This T cell receptor beta chain was identified during a study of T cell changes during pregnancy in multiple sclerosis. Germline trimming cut 0 bases from V and 2 bases from J; bases unmatched to any gene: 0. This CDR3 region has 15 residues. Germline loops: CDR1 MNHEY, CDR2 SVGAGI. Profiled with immunoSEQ multiplex PCR; TCRdb holds only in-frame clones, not every one. The sample has 40,000 to 55,000 clones, around 92% seen once. Here the sequenced sample was CD8+ T cells from peripheral blood mononuclear cells, taken after pregnancy. V and J are TRBV6-5 and TRBJ2-1, with 8 bases that match TRBD2. The receptor was isolated from a female donor with multiple sclerosis, enrolled in a pregnancy study. The CDR3 loop reads CASSYSAGAYNEQFF. The CDR3 DNA reads TGTGCCAGCAGTTACTCAGCGGGGGCCTACAATGAGCAGTTCTTC.